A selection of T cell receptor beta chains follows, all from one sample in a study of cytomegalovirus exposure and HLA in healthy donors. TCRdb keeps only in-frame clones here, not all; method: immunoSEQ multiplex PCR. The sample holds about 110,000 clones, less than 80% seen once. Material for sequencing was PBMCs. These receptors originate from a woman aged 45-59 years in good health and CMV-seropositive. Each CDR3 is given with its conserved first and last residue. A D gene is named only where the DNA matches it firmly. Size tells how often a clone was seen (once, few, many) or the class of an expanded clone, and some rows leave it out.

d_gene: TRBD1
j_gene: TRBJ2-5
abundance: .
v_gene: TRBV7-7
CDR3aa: CASSLGQGVAETQYF
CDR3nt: TGTGCTAGCAGCTTAGGACAGGGTGTCGCCGAGACCCAGTACTTC

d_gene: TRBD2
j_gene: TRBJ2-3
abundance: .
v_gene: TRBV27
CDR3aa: CASRAGGTDTQYF
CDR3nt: TGTGCCAGCAGAGCGGGGGGCACAGATACGCAGTATTTT

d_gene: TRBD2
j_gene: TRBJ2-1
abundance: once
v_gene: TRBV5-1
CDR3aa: CASSPGGRDEQFF
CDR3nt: TGCGCCAGCTCCCCGGGAGGCAGGGATGAGCAGTTCTTC

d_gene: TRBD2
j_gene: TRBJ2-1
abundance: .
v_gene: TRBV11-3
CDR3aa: CASSQTSGSDEQFF
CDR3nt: TGTGCCAGCAGCCAGACTAGCGGGAGTGATGAGCAGTTCTTC

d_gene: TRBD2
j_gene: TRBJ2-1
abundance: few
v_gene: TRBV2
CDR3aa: CARRKPSGRTYNEQFF
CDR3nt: TGTGCCAGGAGAAAACCTAGCGGGAGAACCTACAATGAGCAGTTCTTC

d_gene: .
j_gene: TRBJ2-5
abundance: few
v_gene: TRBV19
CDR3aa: CASSQGWLAETQYF
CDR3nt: TGTGCCAGTAGTCAGGGTTGGCTTGCGGAGACCCAGTACTTC

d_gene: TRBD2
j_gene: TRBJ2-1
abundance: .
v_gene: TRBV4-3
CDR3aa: CASSQERGASEQFF
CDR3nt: TGCGCCAGCAGCCAAGAGCGGGGGGCCTCTGAGCAGTTCTTC

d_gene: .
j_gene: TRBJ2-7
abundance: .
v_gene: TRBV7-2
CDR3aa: CASSPSRDYEQYF
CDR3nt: TGTGCCAGCAGCCCCAGCAGGGACTACGAGCAGTACTTC

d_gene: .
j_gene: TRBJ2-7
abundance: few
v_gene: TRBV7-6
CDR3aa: CASSLWGPSYEQYF
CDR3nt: TGTGCCAGCAGCTTATGGGGGCCTTCCTACGAGCAGTACTTC

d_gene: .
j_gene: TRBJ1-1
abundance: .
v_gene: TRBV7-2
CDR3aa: CASSFSGVKAEAFF
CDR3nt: TGTGCCAGCAGCTTCTCTGGAGTCAAGGCTGAAGCTTTCTTT

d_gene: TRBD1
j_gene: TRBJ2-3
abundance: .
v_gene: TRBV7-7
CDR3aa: CASSPSRDSLHTQYF
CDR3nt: TGTGCCAGCAGCCCTAGTAGGGACAGTCTACATACGCAGTATTTT

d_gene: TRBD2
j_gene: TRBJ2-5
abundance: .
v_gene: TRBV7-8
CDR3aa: CASSWGFRGSGNQETQYF
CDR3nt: TGTGCCAGCAGCTGGGGGTTCCGGGGTAGCGGGAACCAAGAGACCCAGTACTTC

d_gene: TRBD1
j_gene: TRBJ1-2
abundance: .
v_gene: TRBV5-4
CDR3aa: CASSLGGSGQGSNYGYTF
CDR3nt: TGTGCCAGCAGCTTGGGAGGATCGGGACAGGGTTCTAACTATGGCTACACCTTC

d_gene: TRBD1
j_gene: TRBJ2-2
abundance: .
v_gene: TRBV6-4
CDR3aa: CASSPGQGADGELFF
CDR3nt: TGTGCCAGCAGCCCGGGACAGGGGGCCGACGGGGAGCTGTTTTTT

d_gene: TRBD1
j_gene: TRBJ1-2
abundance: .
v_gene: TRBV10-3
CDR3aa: CAISAPDRDPEGYTF
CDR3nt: TGTGCCATCAGTGCCCCGGACAGGGACCCGGAAGGCTACACCTTC

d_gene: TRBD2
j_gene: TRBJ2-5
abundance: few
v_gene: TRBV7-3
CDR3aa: CASSLSAGGQETQYF
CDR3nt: TGTGCCAGCAGCTTATCAGCGGGAGGGCAAGAGACCCAGTACTTC

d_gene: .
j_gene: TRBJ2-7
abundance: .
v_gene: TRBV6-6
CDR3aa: CASSRQDEQYF
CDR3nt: TGTGCCAGCAGTAGACAGGACGAGCAGTACTTC

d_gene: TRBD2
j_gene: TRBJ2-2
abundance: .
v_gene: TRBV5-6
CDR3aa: CASSAPGGTGELFF
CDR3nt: TGTGCCAGCAGTGCCCCGGGGGGCACCGGGGAGCTGTTTTTT

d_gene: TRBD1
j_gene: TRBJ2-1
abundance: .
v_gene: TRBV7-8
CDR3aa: CAGSSTGGYNEQFF
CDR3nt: TGTGCCGGCAGCTCGACAGGGGGCTACAATGAGCAGTTCTTC

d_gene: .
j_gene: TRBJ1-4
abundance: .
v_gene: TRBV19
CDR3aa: CASNSGSDEKLFF
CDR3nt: TGTGCCAGTAACAGTGGGTCGGATGAAAAACTGTTTTTT

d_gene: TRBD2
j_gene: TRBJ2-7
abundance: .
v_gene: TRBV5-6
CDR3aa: CASSFRLAGSSYEQYF
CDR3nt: TGTGCCAGCAGTTTTAGGCTAGCGGGGAGCTCCTACGAGCAGTACTTC

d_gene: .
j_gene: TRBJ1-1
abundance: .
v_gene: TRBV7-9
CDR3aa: CASSPGQGWDTEAFF
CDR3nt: TGTGCCAGCAGCCCCGGCCAGGGGTGGGACACTGAAGCTTTCTTT

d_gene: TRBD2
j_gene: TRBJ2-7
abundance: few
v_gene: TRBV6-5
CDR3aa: CASTSGATYEQYF
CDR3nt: TGTGCCAGTACTAGCGGGGCTACCTACGAGCAGTACTTC

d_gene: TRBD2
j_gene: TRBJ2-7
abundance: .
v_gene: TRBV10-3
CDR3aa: CAISQSGTSYEQYF
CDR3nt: TGTGCCATCAGCCAATCCGGGACTAGCTACGAGCAGTACTTC

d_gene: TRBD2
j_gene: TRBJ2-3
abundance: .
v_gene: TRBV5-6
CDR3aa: CASSFTSGGRTDTQYF
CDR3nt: TGTGCCAGCAGCTTCACGAGCGGGGGGCGTACAGATACGCAGTATTTT

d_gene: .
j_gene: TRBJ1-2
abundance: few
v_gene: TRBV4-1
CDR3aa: CASSSPGQNNYGYTF
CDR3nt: TGCGCCAGCAGTTCTCCCGGACAGAATAACTATGGCTACACCTTC

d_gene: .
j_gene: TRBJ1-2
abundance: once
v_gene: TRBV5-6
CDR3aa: CASRSGQLHGYTF
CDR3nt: TGTGCCAGCAGGTCTGGACAGCTCCATGGCTACACCTTC

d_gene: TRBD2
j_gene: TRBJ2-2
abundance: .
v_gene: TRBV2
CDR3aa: CASSVGSGGNTGELFF
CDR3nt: TGTGCCAGCAGTGTAGGAAGCGGGGGGAACACCGGGGAGCTGTTTTTT

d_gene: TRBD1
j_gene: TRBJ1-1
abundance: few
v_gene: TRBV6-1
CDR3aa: CASSEYGTGFAGSTEAFF
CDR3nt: TGTGCCAGCAGTGAATACGGGACAGGGTTTGCGGGGAGCACTGAAGCTTTCTTT

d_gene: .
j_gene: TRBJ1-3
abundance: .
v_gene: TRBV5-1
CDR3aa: CASSYGQYSGNTIYF
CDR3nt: TGCGCCAGCAGCTACGGACAATACTCTGGAAACACCATATATTTT

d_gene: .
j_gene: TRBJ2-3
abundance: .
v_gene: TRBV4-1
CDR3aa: CASSQVDRDTQYF
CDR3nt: TGCGCCAGCAGCCAAGTTGACAGAGATACGCAGTATTTT

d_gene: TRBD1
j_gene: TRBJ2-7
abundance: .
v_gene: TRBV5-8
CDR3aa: CASSGWDRVSYEQYF
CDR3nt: TGTGCCAGCAGCGGGTGGGACAGGGTGAGCTACGAGCAGTACTTC

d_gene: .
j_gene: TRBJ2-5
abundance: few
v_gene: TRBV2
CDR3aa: CASSLRQGLGETQYF
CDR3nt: TGTGCCAGCAGCCTCCGACAGGGACTGGGAGAGACCCAGTACTTC

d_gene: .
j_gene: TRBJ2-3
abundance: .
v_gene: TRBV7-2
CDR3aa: CASSFQQGPDTQYF
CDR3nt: TGTGCCAGCAGCTTTCAACAGGGCCCAGATACGCAGTATTTT

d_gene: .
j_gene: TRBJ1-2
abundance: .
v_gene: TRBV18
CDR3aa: CASSLNRTPNYGYTF
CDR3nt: TGTGCCAGCTCACTCAACAGGACCCCTAACTATGGCTACACCTTC

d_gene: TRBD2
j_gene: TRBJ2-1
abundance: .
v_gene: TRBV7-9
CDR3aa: CASSFPSGATVPYNEQFF
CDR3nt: TGTGCCAGCAGCTTCCCTAGCGGGGCAACTGTCCCCTACAATGAGCAGTTCTTC

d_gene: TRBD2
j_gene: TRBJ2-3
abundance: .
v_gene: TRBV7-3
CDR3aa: CASSLKAGGTDTQYF
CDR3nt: TGTGCCAGCAGCTTAAAGGCGGGGGGCACAGATACGCAGTATTTT

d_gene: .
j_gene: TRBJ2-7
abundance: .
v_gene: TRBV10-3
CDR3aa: CAISESTPSYEQYF
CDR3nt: TGTGCCATCAGTGAGTCGACACCCTCCTACGAGCAGTACTTC

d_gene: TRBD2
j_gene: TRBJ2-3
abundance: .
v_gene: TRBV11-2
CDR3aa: CASSLSGGLNTDTQYF
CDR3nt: TGTGCCAGCAGCTTAAGCGGGGGGCTGAACACAGATACGCAGTATTTT

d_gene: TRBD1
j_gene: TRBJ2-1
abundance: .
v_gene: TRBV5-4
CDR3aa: CASSLGQGAYNEQFF
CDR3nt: TGTGCCAGCAGCCTTGGGCAGGGGGCATACAATGAGCAGTTCTTC

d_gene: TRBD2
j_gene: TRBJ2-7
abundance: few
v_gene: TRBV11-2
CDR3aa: CASSGGGGPYEQYF
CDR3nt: TGTGCCAGCAGCGGAGGCGGGGGGCCGTACGAGCAGTACTTC

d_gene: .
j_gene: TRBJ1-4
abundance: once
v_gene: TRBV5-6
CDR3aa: CASSLSLRRPGEKLFF
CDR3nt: TGTGCCAGCAGCTTGAGTCTTCGGCGTCCGGGTGAAAAACTGTTTTTT

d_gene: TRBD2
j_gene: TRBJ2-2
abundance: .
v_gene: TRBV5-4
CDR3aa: CASGSFSGTKSGELFF
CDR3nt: TGTGCCAGCGGATCCTTTAGCGGGACCAAATCCGGGGAGCTGTTTTTT

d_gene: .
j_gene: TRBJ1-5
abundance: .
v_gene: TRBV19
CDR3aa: CASSIVGLSLNQPQHF
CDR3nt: TGTGCCAGTAGTATCGTCGGTTTGAGCCTTAATCAGCCCCAGCATTTT

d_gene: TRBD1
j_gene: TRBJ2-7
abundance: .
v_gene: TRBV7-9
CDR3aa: CASSLAEAGGYEQYF
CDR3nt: TGTGCCAGCAGCTTAGCGGAGGCAGGGGGCTACGAGCAGTACTTC

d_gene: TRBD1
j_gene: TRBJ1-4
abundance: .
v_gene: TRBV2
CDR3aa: CASSAAGGGEKLFF
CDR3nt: TGTGCCAGCAGTGCCGCAGGGGGCGGTGAAAAACTGTTTTTT

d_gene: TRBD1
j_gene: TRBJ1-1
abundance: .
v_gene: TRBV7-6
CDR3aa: CASSLRDRGGAFF
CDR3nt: TGTGCCAGCAGCTTAAGAGACAGGGGTGGAGCTTTCTTT

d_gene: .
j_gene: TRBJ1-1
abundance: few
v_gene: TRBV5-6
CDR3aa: CASSPDGGGRNTEAFF
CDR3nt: TGTGCCAGCAGCCCAGACGGGGGGGGGCGAAACACTGAAGCTTTCTTT

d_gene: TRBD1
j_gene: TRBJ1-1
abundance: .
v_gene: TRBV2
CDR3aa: CASIVNRGLTEAFF
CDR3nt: TGTGCCAGCATTGTTAACAGGGGGCTCACTGAAGCTTTCTTT

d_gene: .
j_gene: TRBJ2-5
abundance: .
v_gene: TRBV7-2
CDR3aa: CASSLRWGGPPETQYF
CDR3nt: TGTGCCAGCAGCTTAAGGTGGGGGGGGCCACCGGAGACCCAGTACTTC

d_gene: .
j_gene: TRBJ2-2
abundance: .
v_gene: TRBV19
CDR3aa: CASRPRLVTGELFF
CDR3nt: TGTGCCAGTAGACCGAGACTGGTCACCGGGGAGCTGTTTTTT

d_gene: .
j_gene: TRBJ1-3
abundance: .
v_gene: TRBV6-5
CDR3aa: CASSIDSSGNTIYF
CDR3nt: TGTGCCAGCAGTATTGACAGCTCTGGAAACACCATATATTTT

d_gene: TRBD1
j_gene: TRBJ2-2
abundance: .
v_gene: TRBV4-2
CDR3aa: CASSQEGTENTGELFF
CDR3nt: TGTGCCAGCAGCCAAGAGGGGACAGAGAACACCGGGGAGCTGTTTTTT

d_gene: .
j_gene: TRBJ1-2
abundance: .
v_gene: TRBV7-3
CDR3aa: CASSLGQNYGYTF
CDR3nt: TGTGCCAGCAGCTTAGGTCAGAACTATGGCTACACCTTC

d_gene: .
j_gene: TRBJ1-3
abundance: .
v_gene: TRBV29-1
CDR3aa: CSVGEGGPVYF
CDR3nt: TGCAGCGTGGGGGAGGGGGGTCCCGTATATTTT